This T cell receptor beta chain was retrieved from a study of blood T cell repertoires in COVID-19. Study background: Samples of COVID-19 (acute and convalescent) were obtained from the United States, Italy and Spain. T cells, B-cell-depleted T cells, or PBMCs supplied cDNA or gDNA.

Original handling: Cell counts per sample came from amplifying reference gene primers. Assay: immunoSEQ multiplex PCR; the TCRdb copy retains only in-frame clones and omits some. For V, J and clone size, that table is used; D and trimming come from the DNA. The sample lists around 99,000 clones, roughly 90% occurring once. The V gene's germline CDR1 is MDHEN and CDR2 SYDVKM. The CDR3 covers 14 residues. Deletions cut 6 bases from V and 0 bases from J, with 12 bases between. The chain recombines TRBV28 with TRBJ2-7; a possible D gene is TRBD1 (6 bases). Sequencing was done on a sample of peripheral blood. This TCR came from a man in his forties with active or convalescent COVID-19. The CDR3 DNA reads as TGTGCCAGCAGGGACAGTTTTTCCTCCTACGAGCAGTACTTC. This translates into CASRDSFSSYEQYF.